Below are 23 T cell receptor beta chains sequenced from a single sample in a study of graft-versus-host responses after intestinal transplantation. Libraries were prepared by immunoSEQ multiplex PCR; TCRdb keeps only in-frame clonotypes and omits some of them. The sample lists approximately 12,000 clones, over 90% occurring once. This sample comprised PBMCs, obtained about 110 days after intestinal transplant. These receptors came from a human patient who received an intestinal transplant, so some T cells may come from the graft donor.

This rearrangement joins TRBV7-9 to TRBJ2-5, with unresolved D. The V gene's germline CDR1 is SEHNR and CDR2 FQNEAQ (reference sequence). Trimming pared 2 bases from V and 1 base from J, leaving 14 bases between. The CDR3 loop spans 16 amino acids. CDR3 nucleotide sequence: TGTGCCAGCAGCTTAATGATTGGGGTAATCCAAGAGACCCAGTACTTC. Protein: CASSLMIGVIQETQYF.

This clone was seen only a few times. The chain has TRBV7-6 and TRBJ2-7; D gene uncertain. Germline V gives CDR1 SGHVS, CDR2 FNYEAQ. The CDR3 has 13 amino acids. V was trimmed by 1 base and J by 5 bases, leaving 9 bases between them. CDR3 sequence: CASSLERTHEQYF. For the CDR3, the DNA is TGTGCCAGCAGCTTAGAGCGTACTCACGAGCAGTACTTC. The complete variable domain, with remaining parts taken from reference TRBV7-6 and TRBJ2-7, reads GAGVSQSPRYKVTKRGQDVALRCDPISGHVSLYWYRQALGQGPEFLTYFNYEAQQDKSGLPNDRFSAERPEGSISTLTIQRTEQRDSAMYRCASSLERTHEQYFGPGTRLTVT.

This sequence joins TRBV21-1 and TRBJ2-1; the listed D gene, TRBD1, was not tested against the DNA. TRBV21-1 is assigned pseudogene status. The CDR3 loop spans 16 amino acids. CDR3 in amino acids: CASSKEHSVNYNEQFF. The CDR3 coding sequence is TGTGCCAGCAGCAAAGAGCACAGTGTGAACTACAATGAGCAGTTCTTC.

The chain links TRBV10-3 to TRBJ2-7; D perhaps matches TRBD1 (6 bases). The V gene's germline CDR1 is ENHRY and CDR2 SYGVKD. The CDR3 has 14 residues. V was clipped by 11 bases and J by 2 bases, with 19 bases between them. The CDR3 region is CALRLDSSPYEQYF. The DNA of the CDR3 is TGTGCCCTACGGTTGGACAGTTCCCCCTACGAGCAGTACTTC.

V is TRBV7-9 and J is TRBJ2-7, with D uncertain. V lost 2 bases to trimming and J lost 2 bases, with 4 bases between them. The CDR3 is 12 residues long. Germline CDR1 and CDR2: SEHNR and FQNEAQ (reference sequence). CDR3: CASSLTAYEQYF. The CDR3 DNA is TGTGCCAGCAGCTTAACAGCCTACGAGCAGTACTTC.

The chain couples TRBV6-5 to TRBJ1-1; D is unclear. The germline CDR1 and CDR2 sequences are MNHEY and SVGAGI. CDR3 length equals 13 residues. V shed 0 bases and J shed 1 base, with 3 bases lying between them. The chain's CDR3 is CASSYSKNTEAFF. The CDR3 DNA reads as TGTGCCAGCAGTTACTCCAAGAACACTGAAGCTTTCTTT.

This rearrangement joins TRBV6-5 to TRBJ2-3; D remains ambiguous. The CDR3 is 14 amino acids. Trimming shortened V by 3 bases and J by 4 bases, and 11 bases separated the two germline ends. CDR1 and CDR2 (germline): MNHEY, SVGAGI. CDR3 loop: CASSYRQEADTQYF. CDR3 in DNA: TGTGCCAGCAGTTATCGCCAAGAAGCAGATACGCAGTATTTT.

The rearrangement links TRBV7-8 to TRBJ2-2, with 7 bases identical to TRBD1. The CDR3 spans 17 residues. V lost 5 bases, J lost 0 bases, and 9 bases stayed unmatched. Germline lookup yields CDR1 SGHVS and CDR2 FQNEAQ. The CDR3, as DNA: TGTGCCAGCAGCCCCCGGACAGGCCGCCCGAACACCGGGGAGCTGTTTTTT. Translating it yields CASSPRTGRPNTGELFF.

The rearrangement joins TRBV28 to TRBJ2-1; 13 bases fit TRBD2. The CDR3 runs 15 residues. V gave up 6 bases and J gave up 6 bases; unmatched junction bases: 5. In germline, CDR1 is MDHEN, CDR2 SYDVKM. The CDR3 loop reads CASSNGLAGANEQFF. DNA of the CDR3: TGTGCCAGCAGCAACGGACTAGCGGGAGCCAATGAGCAGTTCTTC.

The chain combines TRBV14 with TRBJ2-5, with D possibly matching TRBD1 (5 bases). Trimming took 4 bases from V and 7 from J, leaving 13 bases between them. The CDR3 covers 13 residues. Germline CDR1 is SGHDN and CDR2 is FVKESK. The CDR3 protein is CASSLPQRGTQYF. CDR3 DNA: TGTGCCAGCAGCCTTCCCCAAAGGGGGACCCAGTACTTC.

The chain employs TRBV15 and TRBJ2-3; D is ambiguous. This CDR3 region has 14 residues. V was pared by 1 base and J by 5 bases, with 10 bases between. Germline values: CDR1 LNHNV, CDR2 YYDKDF (reference sequence). CDR3 nucleotides: TGTGCCACCAGCAGAGGGCAGTTGGGAGATACGCAGTATTTT. It translates to CATSRGQLGDTQYF.

The V gene is TRBV19, the J gene TRBJ2-7, with TRBD1 matching 9 bases. The J segment lost 6 bases and the V segment lost 2 bases, leaving 14 bases of the junction unmatched. Germline V gene lookup returns CDR1 LNHDA and CDR2 SQIVND (reference sequence). CDR3 length: 17 amino acids. CDR3 region: CASSIRSGDRVPSEQYF. The CDR3 coding sequence is TGTGCCAGTAGTATAAGGTCTGGGGACAGGGTTCCCTCCGAGCAGTACTTC.

The chain couples TRBV18 to TRBJ2-5; 8 bases fit TRBD1. Germline V gene sequence: CDR1 KGHSH, CDR2 LQKENI. Trimming cost V 2 bases and J 5 bases; bases outside gene matches: 10. CDR3 length: 16 amino acids. CDR3 coding DNA: TGTGCCAGCTCACCAGCAAGACAGGGGTATTTGGAGACCCAGTACTTC. Its translation: CASSPARQGYLETQYF. Based on the CDR3 plus reference TRBV18 and TRBJ2-5, the full variable domain is NAGVMQNPRHLVRRRGQEARLRCSPMKGHSHVYWYRQLPEEGLKFMVYLQKENIIDESGMPKERFSAEFPKEGPSILRIQQVVRGDSAAYFCASSPARQGYLETQYFGPGTRLLVL.

This clone was found a few times. The V gene is TRBV7-9, the J gene TRBJ2-3; no clear D. The CDR3 covers 13 residues. The V end was cut by 0 bases, the J end by 3 bases, with 4 bases between. Germline V gene lookup returns CDR1 SEHNR and CDR2 FQNEAQ (reference sequence). The CDR3 DNA sequence: TGTGCCAGCAGCTTAGCGCTAACAGATACGCAGTATTTT. This sequence encodes CASSLALTDTQYF.

The chain's CDR3 is CASKKTGELFF. CDR3 sequence (DNA): TGTGCCAGCAAAAAGACCGGGGAGCTGTTTTTT. The rearrangement uses TRBV6-9 and TRBJ2-2; D gene unclear. The CDR3 has 11 amino acids. Germline CDR1 is MNHGY and CDR2 is SVAAGI. Trimming left V 7 bases short and J 5 bases short, with 5 bases between.

The rearrangement joins TRBV5-4 to TRBJ2-2; no reliable D call. In germline, CDR1 is SGHNT, CDR2 YYREEE (reference sequence). Trimming removed 0 bases from V and 7 bases from J, with 10 bases in between. This CDR3 is 14 amino acids long. The CDR3 region is CASSLAKSGGELFF. CDR3 coding DNA: TGTGCCAGCAGCTTGGCCAAGTCCGGCGGGGAGCTGTTTTTT. Full variable domain (rest looked up from reference TRBV5-4 and TRBJ2-2): ETGVTQSPTHLIKTRGQQVTLRCSSQSGHNTVSWYQQALGQGPQFIFQYYREEENGRGNFPPRFSGLQFPNYSSELNVNALELDDSALYLCASSLAKSGGELFFGEGSRLTVL.

Remarks on this clone: A junction end diverges from the germline sequence, so it may reflect a read error. The identical CDR3 is also encoded by other nucleotide sequences in the sample. This chain links TRBV19 with TRBJ1-1, with TRBD1 matching 9 bases. The CDR3 is made up of 15 amino acids. Per the germline V gene, CDR1 is LNHDA and CDR2 is SQIVND (reference sequence). The CDR3 here is CASSYRDRVNTEAFF. Written as DNA, the CDR3 is TGTGCCAGTAGTTATAGGGACAGGGTCAACACTGAAGCCTTCTTT.

This clone was seen only once. V and J are TRBV9 and TRBJ2-1; weak D call: TRBD2 (6 bases). From germline, CDR1 is SGDLS and CDR2 YYNGEE. V was pared by 3 bases and J by 4 bases, with 14 bases between. The CDR3 totals 15 residues. The CDR3 loop is CASSEDGTLYNEQFF. DNA for the CDR3: TGTGCCAGCAGCGAGGACGGGACTTTATACAATGAGCAGTTCTTC. The whole variable domain, filled in from reference TRBV9 and TRBJ2-1, reads DSGVTQTPKHLITATGQRVTLRCSPRSGDLSVYWYQQSLDQGLQFLIQYYNGEERAKGNILERFSAQQFPDLHSELNLSSLELGDSALYFCASSEDGTLYNEQFFGPGTRLTVL.

Notes on this clone: At the DNA level, this CDR3 is encoded by other sequences in the same sample as well. The chain has TRBV5-1 and TRBJ2-1; 12 nucleotides align to TRBD2. Germline V CDR1 and CDR2: SGHRS, YFSETQ. The CDR3 extends over 18 amino acids. V dropped 1 base and J dropped 6; count of bases not matched to a gene: 11. CDR3 sequence (DNA): TGCGCCAGCAGCTTGCAAGTTCTAGTGACTAGCGGGAGCAATGAGCAGTTCTTC. This translates into CASSLQVLVTSGSNEQFF.

The genes are TRBV14 and TRBJ2-1; weak D call: TRBD1 (6 bases). Germline assignment: CDR1 SGHDN and CDR2 FVKESK. This CDR3 has 16 amino acids. V gave up 0 bases and J gave up 6 bases, with 15 bases separating them. CDR3 sequence reads: CASSQDVGTGINEQFF. CDR3 DNA: TGTGCCAGCAGCCAAGATGTTGGAACAGGGATCAATGAGCAGTTCTTC.

The rearrangement links TRBV4-2 to TRBJ2-3; 9 bases align to TRBD1. CDR1 and CDR2 (germline): LGHNA, YNFKEQ. This CDR3 comprises 16 residues. The trim removed 1 base at V and 2 bases at J, leaving 4 bases unmatched. The CDR3 region is CASSQGTGAFTDTQYF. CDR3 coding DNA: TGTGCCAGCAGCCAAGGGACAGGGGCCTTCACAGATACGCAGTATTTT.

The chain combines TRBV6-5 with TRBJ1-2; 10 positions agree with TRBD1. Germline trimming cut 2 bases from V and 10 bases from J; bases unmatched to any gene: 13. This CDR3 is 16 amino acids long. From germline, CDR1 is MNHEY and CDR2 SVGAGI. Written as DNA, the CDR3 is TGTGCCAGCAGTTACCGCCCTACCGGGACAGGGGATGACTACACCTTC. It translates to CASSYRPTGTGDDYTF.

This chain's CDR3 is CASSLAGLLAGNTGELFF. The CDR3 DNA sequence: TGTGCCAGCAGCTTAGCAGGATTACTAGCGGGAAACACCGGGGAGCTGTTTTTT. The chain couples TRBV7-8 to TRBJ2-2; TRBD2 agrees at 10 bases. Trimming at V came to 0 bases and at J to 2 bases, leaving 6 bases not matched to a gene. The CDR3 contains 18 residues. Germline V gives CDR1 SGHVS, CDR2 FQNEAQ.